The 12 T cell receptor beta chains reported below all come from one sample, sequenced in a study of T cell changes during pregnancy in multiple sclerosis. Clones were read by immunoSEQ multiplex PCR, and TCRdb kept only the in-frame ones, dropping some. The data show about 68,000 clones, approximately 90% seen once. Sample: peripheral blood, taken in the third trimester of pregnancy. Every receptor here comes from a female donor with multiple sclerosis, enrolled in a pregnancy study.

The chain is built from TRBV2 and TRBJ2-7; D is undetermined. CDR1 and CDR2 (germline): SNHLY, FYNNEI. The CDR3 contains 17 residues. Trimming left V 1 base short and J 2 bases short, with 18 bases between. The CDR3 region has the DNA TGTGCCAGCAGTGAAGATCTGGCACAAGATCCACCCTACGAGCAGTACTTC. It specifies CASSEDLAQDPPYEQYF.

V usage is TRBV5-1 and J usage is TRBJ2-5, with D hard to call. The germline V gene encodes CDR1 SGHRS and CDR2 YFSETQ. The CDR3 consists of 13 residues. V dropped 4 bases and J dropped 7 bases, with 14 bases sitting between them. The CDR3 nucleotides read TGCGCCAGCAGCCTGCGTTCGTCAGGGACCCAGTACTTC. Encoded protein: CASSLRSSGTQYF.

This rearrangement joins TRBV6-5 to TRBJ2-7; maybe TRBD2 (5 bases). This CDR3 has 14 residues. V shed 4 bases and J shed 2 bases, with 12 bases lying between them. CDR1 and CDR2 (germline): MNHEY, SVGAGI. Written as DNA, the CDR3 is TGTGCCAGCAGTTCGTATATCGGGGCCTACGAGCAGTACTTC. This gives the protein CASSSYIGAYEQYF.

The CDR3: CASSERGQGFYNEQFF. CDR3 bases: TGTGCCAGCAGCGAGAGGGGACAGGGGTTCTACAATGAGCAGTTCTTC. The chain is built from TRBV9 and TRBJ2-1; 10 positions match TRBD1. CDR1 and CDR2 from the germline V gene are SGDLS and YYNGEE. This CDR3 spans 16 amino acids. Trimming took 3 bases from V and 3 from J; bases not matched to a gene: 6.

This chain joins TRBV6-5 and TRBJ2-1; possibly TRBD1 for D (6 bases). V was clipped by 0 bases and J by 9 bases, with 12 bases between them. The CDR3 spans 14 residues. CDR1 and CDR2 from the germline V gene are MNHEY and SVGAGI. The CDR3: CASSYSQGMGEQFF. CDR3 in DNA: TGTGCCAGCAGTTACTCGCAGGGGATGGGTGAGCAGTTCTTC.

The chain employs TRBV29-1 and TRBJ1-1; TRBD1 is a possible D gene (5 bases). The V gene's germline CDR1 is SQVTM and CDR2 ANQGSEA. The CDR3 runs 11 residues. Trimming pared 4 bases from V and 8 bases from J, leaving 11 bases between. DNA for the CDR3: TGCAGCGTTGGACTTGGGGGGGAAGCTTTCTTT. It translates to CSVGLGGEAFF.

This chain links TRBV12-5 with TRBJ1-5, with 9 bases aligning to TRBD1. Germline CDR1 LGHNT, CDR2 FRNRAP. This CDR3 is built from 15 residues. V lost 9 bases, J lost 1 base, and 7 bases stayed unmatched. The CDR3 region is CASFPDRGSNQPQHF. CDR3 DNA sequence: TGTGCTAGCTTCCCAGACAGGGGGAGCAATCAGCCCCAGCATTTT.

The chain couples TRBV7-9 to TRBJ1-1; no definite D call. Trimming removed 3 bases at V and 6 bases at J, with 5 bases between. The CDR3 consists of 11 residues. Germline-derived CDR1 and CDR2 are SEHNR and FQNEAQ (reference sequence). The CDR3: CASSFAAEAFF. In nucleotides, the CDR3 is TGTGCCAGCAGCTTCGCAGCTGAAGCTTTCTTT.

CDR3 DNA: TGTGCCAGCAGCTTGTCGGCGGGGGGGCCGGATACGCAGTATTTT. The encoded protein is CASSLSAGGPDTQYF. The rearrangement uses TRBV7-2 and TRBJ2-3, with 9 bases aligning to TRBD2. CDR1 and CDR2 from the germline V gene are SGHTA and FQGNSA. This CDR3 is 15 amino acids long. Trimming at V came to 3 bases and at J to 6 bases, leaving 7 bases not matched to a gene.

This chain links TRBV7-2 with TRBJ2-1; the D is unclear. Per the germline V gene, CDR1 is SGHTA and CDR2 is FQGNSA. CDR3 size: 15 residues. Trimming pared 4 bases from V and 7 bases from J, leaving 17 bases between. The CDR3: CASSSLNPGVNEQFF. CDR3 DNA: TGTGCCAGCAGCTCCCTCAACCCGGGTGTTAATGAGCAGTTCTTC.

V and J are TRBV6-5 and TRBJ2-7; TRBD1 agrees at 10 bases. CDR1 and CDR2 (germline): MNHEY, SVGAGI. V lost 6 bases to trimming and J lost 1 base; unmatched junction nucleotides: 6. The CDR3 runs to 15 residues. This CDR3 reads CASSSGQGRSYEQYF. DNA of the CDR3: TGTGCCAGCAGCTCGGGACAGGGGAGATCCTACGAGCAGTACTTC.

The chain joins TRBV2 to TRBJ2-7, with TRBD1 as a possible D gene (7 bases). Between the trimmed V and J ends, which lost 6 bases and 0 bases, there was a span of 21 bases. Germline CDR1 and CDR2: SNHLY and FYNNEI. The CDR3 spans 17 residues. The CDR3 reads CASRLPAGTERSYEQYF. DNA for the CDR3: TGTGCCAGCAGACTCCCCGCGGGGACAGAACGCTCCTACGAGCAGTACTTC. Based on the CDR3 plus reference TRBV2 and TRBJ2-7, the full variable domain is EPEVTQTPSHQVTQMGQEVILRCVPISNHLYFYWYRQILGQKVEFLVSFYNNEISEKSEIFDDQFSVERPDGSNFTLKIRSTKLEDSAMYFCASRLPAGTERSYEQYFGPGTRLTVT.